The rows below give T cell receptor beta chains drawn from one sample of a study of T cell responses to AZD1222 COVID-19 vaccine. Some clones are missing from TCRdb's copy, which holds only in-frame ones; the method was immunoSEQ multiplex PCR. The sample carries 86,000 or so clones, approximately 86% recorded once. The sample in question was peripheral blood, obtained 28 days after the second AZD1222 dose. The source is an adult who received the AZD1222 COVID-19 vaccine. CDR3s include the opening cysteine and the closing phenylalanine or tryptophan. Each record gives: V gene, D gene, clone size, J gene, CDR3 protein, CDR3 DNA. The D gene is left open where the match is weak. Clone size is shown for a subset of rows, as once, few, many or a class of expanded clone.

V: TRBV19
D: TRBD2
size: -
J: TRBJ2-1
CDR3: CASSGLAGDRNEQFF
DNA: TGTGCCAGTAGTGGACTAGCGGGAGATCGCAATGAGCAGTTCTTC

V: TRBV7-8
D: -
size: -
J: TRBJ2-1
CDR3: CASSGDTYHGEQFF
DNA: TGTGCCAGCAGCGGAGACACGTACCATGGTGAGCAGTTCTTC

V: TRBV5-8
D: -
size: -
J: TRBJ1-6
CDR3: CASSSLQGSSYNSPLHF
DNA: TGTGCCAGCAGCTCACTACAGGGCAGCTCCTATAATTCACCCCTCCACTTT

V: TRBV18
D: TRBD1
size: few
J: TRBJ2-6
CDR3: CASSPGDRGQTGANVLTF
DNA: TGTGCCAGCTCACCAGGAGACAGGGGTCAAACTGGGGCCAACGTCCTGACTTTC

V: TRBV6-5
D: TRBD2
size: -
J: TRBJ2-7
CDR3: CASSPGGSYEQYF
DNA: TGTGCCAGCAGTCCCGGCGGGAGTTACGAGCAGTACTTC

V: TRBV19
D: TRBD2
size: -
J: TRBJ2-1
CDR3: CASSTSGGGFNEQFF
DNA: TGTGCCAGTAGTACAAGCGGGGGGGGATTCAATGAGCAGTTCTTC

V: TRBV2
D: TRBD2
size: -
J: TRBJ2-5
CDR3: CASKGQRGGETQYF
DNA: TGTGCCAGCAAGGGTCAGCGGGGAGGGGAGACCCAGTACTTC

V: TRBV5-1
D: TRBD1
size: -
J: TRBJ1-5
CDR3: CASSFGQENQPQHF
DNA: TGCGCCAGCAGCTTTGGACAGGAGAATCAGCCCCAGCATTTT

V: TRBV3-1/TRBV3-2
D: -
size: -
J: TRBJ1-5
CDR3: CASSQDGAGRNQPQHF
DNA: TGTGCCAGCAGCCAAGATGGGGCAGGGAGAAATCAGCCCCAGCATTTT

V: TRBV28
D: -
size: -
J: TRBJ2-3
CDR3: CASTQGGADTQYF
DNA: TGTGCCAGCACCCAGGGGGGTGCAGATACGCAGTATTTT

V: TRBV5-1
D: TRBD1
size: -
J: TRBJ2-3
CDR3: CASSSSGTVTDTQYF
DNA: TGCGCCAGCAGCTCGTCCGGGACAGTCACAGATACGCAGTATTTT

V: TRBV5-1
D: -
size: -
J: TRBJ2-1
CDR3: CASSLGTNNEQFF
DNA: TGCGCCAGCAGCTTGGGGACTAACAATGAGCAGTTCTTC

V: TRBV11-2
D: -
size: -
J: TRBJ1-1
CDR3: CASSFVGSPSTEAFF
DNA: TGTGCCAGCAGCTTTGTCGGGAGCCCAAGCACTGAAGCTTTCTTT

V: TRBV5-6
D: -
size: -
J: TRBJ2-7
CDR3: CASSIRGEQYF
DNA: TGTGCCAGCAGCATTAGAGGCGAGCAGTACTTC

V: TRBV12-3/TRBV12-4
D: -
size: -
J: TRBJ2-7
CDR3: CASSSRDSYEQYF
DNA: TGTGCCAGCAGTTCTCGGGACTCCTACGAGCAGTACTTC

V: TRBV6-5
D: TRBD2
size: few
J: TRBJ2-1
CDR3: CASSPPHSGGRQFF
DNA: TGTGCCAGCAGTCCCCCCCATAGCGGGGGACGGCAGTTCTTC

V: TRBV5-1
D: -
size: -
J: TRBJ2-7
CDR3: CASSLEGGEQYF
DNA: TGCGCCAGCAGCTTGGAAGGGGGCGAGCAGTACTTC

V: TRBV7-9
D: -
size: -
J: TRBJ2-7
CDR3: CASSYGQLYEQYF
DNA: TGTGCCAGCAGCTACGGACAGCTCTACGAGCAGTACTTC

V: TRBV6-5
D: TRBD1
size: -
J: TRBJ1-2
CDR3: CASTQGANYGYTF
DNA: TGTGCCAGCACCCAGGGGGCGAACTATGGCTACACCTTC

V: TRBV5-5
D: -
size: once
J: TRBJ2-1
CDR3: CASSPWGGPSNEQFF
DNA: TGTGCCAGCAGCCCCTGGGGGGGGCCCTCCAATGAGCAGTTCTTC

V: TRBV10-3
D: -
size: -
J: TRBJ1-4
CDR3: CAIGAVGTESEKLFF
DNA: TGTGCCATCGGGGCCGTCGGGACGGAAAGTGAAAAACTGTTTTTT

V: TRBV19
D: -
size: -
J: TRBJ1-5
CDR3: CASSSSGGLGNQPQHF
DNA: TGTGCCAGTAGTTCGTCTGGGGGGTTGGGCAATCAGCCCCAGCATTTT

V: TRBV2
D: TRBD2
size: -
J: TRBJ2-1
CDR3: CASRLDPLADNEQFF
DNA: TGTGCCAGCAGGCTCGACCCCCTAGCGGACAATGAGCAGTTCTTC

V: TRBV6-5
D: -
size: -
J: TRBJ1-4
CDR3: CASSSETGEKLFF
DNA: TGTGCCAGCAGCTCCGAGACGGGGGAAAAACTGTTTTTT

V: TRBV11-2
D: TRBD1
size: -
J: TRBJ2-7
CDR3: CASSLVGDRGYEQYF
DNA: TGTGCCAGCAGCTTAGTGGGGGACAGGGGCTACGAGCAGTACTTC

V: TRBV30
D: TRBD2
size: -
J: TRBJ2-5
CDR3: CAWNLPEAGGQETQYF
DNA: TGTGCCTGGAACCTCCCAGAAGCGGGAGGGCAAGAGACCCAGTACTTC

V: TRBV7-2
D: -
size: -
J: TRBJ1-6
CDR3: CASSLPQGELFSPLHF
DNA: TGTGCCAGCAGCTTGCCGCAGGGAGAGTTATTCTCACCCCTCCACTTT

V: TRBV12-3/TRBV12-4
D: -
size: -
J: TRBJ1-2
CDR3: CASSLGIYGYTF
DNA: TGTGCCAGCAGTTTAGGAATCTATGGCTACACCTTC

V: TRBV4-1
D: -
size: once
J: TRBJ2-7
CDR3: CASSQEGGGSPYYEQYF
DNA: TGCGCCAGCAGCCAAGAAGGGGGGGGTTCCCCCTACTACGAGCAGTACTTC

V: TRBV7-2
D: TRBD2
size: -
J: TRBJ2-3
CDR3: CASSLVAGGGDTQYF
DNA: TGTGCCAGCAGCTTAGTTGCGGGAGGGGGAGATACGCAGTATTTT

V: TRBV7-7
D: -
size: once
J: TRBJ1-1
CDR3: CASSPGLALNTEAFF
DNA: TGTGCTAGCAGCCCCGGGTTGGCCCTGAACACTGAAGCTTTCTTT

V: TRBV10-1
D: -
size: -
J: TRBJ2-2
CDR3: CASGPPGTGELFF
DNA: TGCGCCAGTGGCCCTCCGGGAACCGGGGAGCTGTTTTTT

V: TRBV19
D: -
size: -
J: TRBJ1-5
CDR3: CASTFETDSNQPQHF
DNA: TGTGCCAGTACTTTCGAGACAGATAGCAATCAGCCCCAGCATTTT

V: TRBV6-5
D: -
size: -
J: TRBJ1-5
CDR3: CATHTGSHNQPQHF
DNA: TGTGCCACCCACACGGGGTCCCACAATCAGCCCCAGCATTTT

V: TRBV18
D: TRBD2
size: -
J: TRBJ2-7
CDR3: CASSAGLVSDEQYF
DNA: TGTGCCAGCTCGGCCGGACTAGTCTCTGACGAGCAGTACTTC